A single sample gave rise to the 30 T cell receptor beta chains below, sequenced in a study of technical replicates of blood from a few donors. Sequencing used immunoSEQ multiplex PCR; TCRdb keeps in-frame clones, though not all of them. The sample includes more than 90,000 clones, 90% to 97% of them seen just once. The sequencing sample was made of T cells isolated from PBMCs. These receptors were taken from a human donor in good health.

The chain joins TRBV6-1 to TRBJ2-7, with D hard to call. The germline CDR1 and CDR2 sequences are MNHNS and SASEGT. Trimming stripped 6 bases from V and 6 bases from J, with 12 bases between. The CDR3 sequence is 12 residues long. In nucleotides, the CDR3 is TGTGCCAGCAGCGATAGAATGTTCGAGCAGTACTTC. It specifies CASSDRMFEQYF.

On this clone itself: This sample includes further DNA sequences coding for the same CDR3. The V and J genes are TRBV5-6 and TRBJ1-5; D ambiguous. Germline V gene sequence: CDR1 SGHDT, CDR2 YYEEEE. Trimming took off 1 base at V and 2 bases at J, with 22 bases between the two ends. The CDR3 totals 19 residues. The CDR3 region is CASSLSLGQKGGRNQPQHF. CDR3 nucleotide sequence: TGTGCCAGCAGCTTGAGTTTGGGCCAGAAGGGAGGGCGCAATCAGCCCCAGCATTTT.

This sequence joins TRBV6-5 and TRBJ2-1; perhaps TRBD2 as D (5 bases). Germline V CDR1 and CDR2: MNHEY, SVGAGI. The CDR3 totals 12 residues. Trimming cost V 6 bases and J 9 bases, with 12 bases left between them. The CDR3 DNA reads TGTGCCAGCAGCCTACCCGAGGGTGAGCAGTTCTTC. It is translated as CASSLPEGEQFF.

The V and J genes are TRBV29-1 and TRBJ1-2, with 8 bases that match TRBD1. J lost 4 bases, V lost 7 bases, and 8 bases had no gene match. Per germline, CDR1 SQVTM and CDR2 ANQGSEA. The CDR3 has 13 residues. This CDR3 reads CSAGQGPLYGYTF. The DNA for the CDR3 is TGCAGCGCCGGACAGGGCCCCCTCTATGGCTACACCTTC. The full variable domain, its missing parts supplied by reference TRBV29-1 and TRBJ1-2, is SAVISQKPSRDICQRGTSLTIQCQVDSQVTMMFWYRQQPGQSLTLIATANQGSEATYESGFVIDKFPISRPNLTFSTLTVSNMSPEDSSIYLCSAGQGPLYGYTFGSGTRLTVV.

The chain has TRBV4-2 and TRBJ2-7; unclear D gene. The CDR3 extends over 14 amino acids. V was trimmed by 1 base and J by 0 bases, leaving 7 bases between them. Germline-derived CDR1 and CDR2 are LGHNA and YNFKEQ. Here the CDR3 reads CASSQVESSYEQYF. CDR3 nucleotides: TGTGCCAGCAGCCAAGTCGAGAGCTCCTACGAGCAGTACTTC.

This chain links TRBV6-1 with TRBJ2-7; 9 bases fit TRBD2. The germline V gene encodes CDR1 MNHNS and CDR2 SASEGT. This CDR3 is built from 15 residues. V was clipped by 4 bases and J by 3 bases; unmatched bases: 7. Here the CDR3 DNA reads TGTGCCAGCAGTGCGGCTAGCGGGAATATCTACGAGCAGTACTTC. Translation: CASSAASGNIYEQYF.

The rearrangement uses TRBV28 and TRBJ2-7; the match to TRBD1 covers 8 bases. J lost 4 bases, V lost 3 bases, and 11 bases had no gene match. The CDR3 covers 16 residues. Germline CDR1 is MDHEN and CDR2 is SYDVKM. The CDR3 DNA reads TGTGCCAGCAGTTTCCAGGGGGCGGCAGGCGTATACGAGCAGTACTTC. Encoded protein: CASSFQGAAGVYEQYF. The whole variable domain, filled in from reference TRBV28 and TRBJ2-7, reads DVKVTQSSRYLVKRTGEKVFLECVQDMDHENMFWYRQDPGLGLRLIYFSYDVKMKEKGDIPEGYSVSREKKERFSLILESASTNQTSMYLCASSFQGAAGVYEQYFGPGTRLTVT.

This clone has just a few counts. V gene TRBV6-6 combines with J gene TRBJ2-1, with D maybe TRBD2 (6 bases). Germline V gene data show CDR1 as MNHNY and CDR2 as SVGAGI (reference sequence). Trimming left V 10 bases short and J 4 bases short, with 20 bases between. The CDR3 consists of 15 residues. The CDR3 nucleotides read TGTGCCACCGGGACCGCGGGGATGGCTTACAATGAGCAGTTCTTC. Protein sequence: CATGTAGMAYNEQFF.

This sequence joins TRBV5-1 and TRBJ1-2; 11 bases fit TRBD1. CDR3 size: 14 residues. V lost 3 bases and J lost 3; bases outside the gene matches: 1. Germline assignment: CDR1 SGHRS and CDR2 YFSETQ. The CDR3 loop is CASSWTGGDYGYTF. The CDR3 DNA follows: TGCGCCAGCAGCTGGACAGGGGGCGACTATGGCTACACCTTC.

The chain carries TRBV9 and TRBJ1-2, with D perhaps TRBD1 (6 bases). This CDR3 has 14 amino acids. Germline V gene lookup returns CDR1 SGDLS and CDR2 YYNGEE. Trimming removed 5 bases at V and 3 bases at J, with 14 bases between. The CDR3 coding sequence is TGTGCCAGCAGGTCGTTAGGGGGGGACTATGGCTACACCTTC. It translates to CASRSLGGDYGYTF. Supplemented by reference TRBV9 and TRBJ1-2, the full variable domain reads DSGVTQTPKHLITATGQRVTLRCSPRSGDLSVYWYQQSLDQGLQFLIQYYNGEERAKGNILERFSAQQFPDLHSELNLSSLELGDSALYFCASRSLGGDYGYTFGSGTRLTVV.

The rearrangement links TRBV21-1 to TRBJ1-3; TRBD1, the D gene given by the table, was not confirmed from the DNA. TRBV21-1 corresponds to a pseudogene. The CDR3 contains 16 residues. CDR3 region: CASSKADRGPGNTIYF. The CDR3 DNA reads TGTGCCAGCAGCAAAGCAGACAGGGGTCCTGGAAACACCATATATTTT.

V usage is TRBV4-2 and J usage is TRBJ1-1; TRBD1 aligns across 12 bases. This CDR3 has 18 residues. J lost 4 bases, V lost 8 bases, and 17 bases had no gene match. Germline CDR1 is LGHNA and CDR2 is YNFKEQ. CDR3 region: CASGPKAPGQGAGTEAFF. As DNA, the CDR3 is TGTGCCAGCGGACCAAAAGCCCCGGGACAGGGGGCGGGCACTGAAGCTTTCTTT.

CDR3: CAISANWVREEAEQFF. CDR3 nucleotides: TGTGCCATCAGTGCCAATTGGGTGCGGGAGGAGGCTGAGCAGTTCTTC. The rearrangement joins TRBV10-3 to TRBJ2-1; 8 positions agree with TRBD2. This CDR3 contains 16 residues. CDR1 ENHRY and CDR2 SYGVKD come from the germline V gene. The V and J ends lost 4 bases and 9 bases, in that order; junction bases with no gene match: 14.

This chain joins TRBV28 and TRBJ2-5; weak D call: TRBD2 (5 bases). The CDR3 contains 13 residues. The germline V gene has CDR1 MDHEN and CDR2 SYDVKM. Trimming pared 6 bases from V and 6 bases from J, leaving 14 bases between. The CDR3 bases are TGTGCCAGCAGCCACCCTCCTAGCCAGACCCAGTACTTC. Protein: CASSHPPSQTQYF.

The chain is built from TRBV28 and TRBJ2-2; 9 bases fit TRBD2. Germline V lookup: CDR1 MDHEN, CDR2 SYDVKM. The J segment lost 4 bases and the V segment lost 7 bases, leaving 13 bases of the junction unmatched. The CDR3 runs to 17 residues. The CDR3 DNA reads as TGTGCCAGCACCACTCGGCAGGGACTAGCCCCCACCGGGGAGCTGTTTTTT. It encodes CASTTRQGLAPTGELFF.

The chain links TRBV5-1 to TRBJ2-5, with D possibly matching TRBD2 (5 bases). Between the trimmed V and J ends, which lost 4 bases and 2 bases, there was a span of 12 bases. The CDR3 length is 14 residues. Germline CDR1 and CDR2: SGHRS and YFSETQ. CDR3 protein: CASSLVWRQETQYF. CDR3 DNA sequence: TGCGCCAGCAGCCTTGTTTGGAGGCAAGAGACCCAGTACTTC.

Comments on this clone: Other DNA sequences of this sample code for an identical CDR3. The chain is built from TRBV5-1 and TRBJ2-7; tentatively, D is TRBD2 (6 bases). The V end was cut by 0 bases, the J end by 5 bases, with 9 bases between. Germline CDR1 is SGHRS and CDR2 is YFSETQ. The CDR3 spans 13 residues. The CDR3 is CASSLGGGDEQYF. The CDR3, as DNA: TGCGCCAGCAGCTTGGGGGGCGGGGACGAGCAGTACTTC.

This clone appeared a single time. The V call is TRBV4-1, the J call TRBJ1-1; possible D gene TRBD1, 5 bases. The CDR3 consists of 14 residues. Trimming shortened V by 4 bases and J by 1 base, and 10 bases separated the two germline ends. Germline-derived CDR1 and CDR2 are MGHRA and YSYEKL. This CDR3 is CASSRVQGNTEAFF. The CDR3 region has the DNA TGCGCCAGCAGCCGAGTTCAGGGGAACACTGAAGCTTTCTTT.

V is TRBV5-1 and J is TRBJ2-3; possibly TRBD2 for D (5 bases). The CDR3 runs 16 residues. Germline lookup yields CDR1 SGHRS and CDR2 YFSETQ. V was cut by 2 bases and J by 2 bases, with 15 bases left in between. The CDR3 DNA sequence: TGCGCCAGCAGCTTACTAGGGCGGATACTCACAGATACGCAGTATTTT. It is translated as CASSLLGRILTDTQYF. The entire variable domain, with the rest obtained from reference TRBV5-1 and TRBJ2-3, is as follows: KAGVTQTPRYLIKTRGQQVTLSCSPISGHRSVSWYQQTPGQGLQFLFEYFSETQRNKGNFPGRFSGRQFSNSRSEMNVSTLELGDSALYLCASSLLGRILTDTQYFGPGTRLTVL.

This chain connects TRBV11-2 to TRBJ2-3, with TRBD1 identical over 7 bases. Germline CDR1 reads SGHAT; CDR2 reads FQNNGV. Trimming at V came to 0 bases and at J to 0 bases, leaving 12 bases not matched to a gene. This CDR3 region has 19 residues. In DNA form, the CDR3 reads TGTGCCAGCAGCTTAGATTTGGCTTTAGGGGGCGGAAGCACAGATACGCAGTATTTT. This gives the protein CASSLDLALGGGSTDTQYF. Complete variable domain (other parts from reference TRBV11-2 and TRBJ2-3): EAGVAQSPRYKIIEKRQSVAFWCNPISGHATLYWYQQILGQGPKLLIQFQNNGVVDDSQLPKDRFSAERLKGVDSTLKIQPAKLEDSAVYLCASSLDLALGGGSTDTQYFGPGTRLTVL.

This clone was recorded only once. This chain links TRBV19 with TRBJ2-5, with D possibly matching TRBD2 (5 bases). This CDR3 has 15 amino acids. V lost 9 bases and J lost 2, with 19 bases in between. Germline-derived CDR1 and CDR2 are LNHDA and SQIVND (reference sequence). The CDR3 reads CASTSDSTLQETQYF. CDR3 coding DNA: TGTGCCAGCACCTCGGACTCGACCTTACAAGAGACCCAGTACTTC. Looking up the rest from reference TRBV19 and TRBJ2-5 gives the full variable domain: DGGITQSPKYLFRKEGQNVTLSCEQNLNHDAMYWYRQDPGQGLRLIYYSQIVNDFQKGDIAEGYSVSREKKESFPLTVTSAQKNPTAFYLCASTSDSTLQETQYFGPGTRLLVL.

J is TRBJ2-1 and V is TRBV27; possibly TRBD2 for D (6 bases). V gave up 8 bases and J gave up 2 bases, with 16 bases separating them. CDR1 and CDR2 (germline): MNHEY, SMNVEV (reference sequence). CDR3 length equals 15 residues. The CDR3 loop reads CASLPSGGAYNEQFF. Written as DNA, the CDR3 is TGTGCCAGCCTCCCAAGCGGAGGGGCCTACAATGAGCAGTTCTTC.

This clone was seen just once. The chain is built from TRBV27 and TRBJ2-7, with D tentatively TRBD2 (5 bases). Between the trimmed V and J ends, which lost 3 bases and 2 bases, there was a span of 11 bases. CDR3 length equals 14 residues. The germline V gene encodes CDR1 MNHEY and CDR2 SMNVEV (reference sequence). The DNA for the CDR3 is TGTGCCAGCAGTTTGATCGACGGGACCTACGAGCAGTACTTC. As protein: CASSLIDGTYEQYF.

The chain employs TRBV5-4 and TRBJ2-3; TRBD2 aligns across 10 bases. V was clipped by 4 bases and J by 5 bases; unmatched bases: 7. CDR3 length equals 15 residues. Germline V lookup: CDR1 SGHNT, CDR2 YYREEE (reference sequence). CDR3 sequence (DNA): TGTGCCAGCAGCCGGAGGCTAGCGGGGGTAGATACGCAGTATTTT. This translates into CASSRRLAGVDTQYF.

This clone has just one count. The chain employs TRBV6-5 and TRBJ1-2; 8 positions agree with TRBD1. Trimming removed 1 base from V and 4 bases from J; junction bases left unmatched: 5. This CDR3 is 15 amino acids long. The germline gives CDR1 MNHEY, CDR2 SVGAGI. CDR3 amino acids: CASSYFRTGLYGYTF. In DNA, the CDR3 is TGTGCCAGCAGTTACTTCCGGACAGGGCTCTATGGCTACACCTTC.

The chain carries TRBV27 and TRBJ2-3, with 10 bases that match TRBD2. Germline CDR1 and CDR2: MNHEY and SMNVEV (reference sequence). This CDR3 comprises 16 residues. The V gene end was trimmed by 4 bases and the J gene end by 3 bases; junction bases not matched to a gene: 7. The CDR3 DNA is TGTGCCAGCAGTTCCGAGCGGGGGGGCGGAACAGATACGCAGTATTTT. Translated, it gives CASSSERGGGTDTQYF.

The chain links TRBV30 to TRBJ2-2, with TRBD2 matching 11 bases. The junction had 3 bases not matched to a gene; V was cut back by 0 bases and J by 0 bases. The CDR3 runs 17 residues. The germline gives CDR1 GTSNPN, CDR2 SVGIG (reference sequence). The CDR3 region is CAWSVIAGGTNTGELFF. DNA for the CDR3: TGTGCCTGGAGTGTTATAGCGGGGGGGACGAACACCGGGGAGCTGTTTTTT.

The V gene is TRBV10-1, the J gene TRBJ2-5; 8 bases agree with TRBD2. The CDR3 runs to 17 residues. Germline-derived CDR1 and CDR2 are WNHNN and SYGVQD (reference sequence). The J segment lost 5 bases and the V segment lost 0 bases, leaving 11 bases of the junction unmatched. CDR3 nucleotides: TGCGCCAGCAGTGAGTCGTACGGGGGGGCCGATGCGGAGACCCAGTACTTC. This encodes CASSESYGGADAETQYF.

DNA for the CDR3: TGCGCCAGCAGCTCCGGGACGGGAGAGGGGCAGTACTTC. It encodes CASSSGTGEGQYF. The rearrangement joins TRBV5-1 to TRBJ2-5, with D possibly matching TRBD2 (6 bases). Trimming took 3 bases from V and 11 from J, leaving 17 bases between them. Germline V gene lookup returns CDR1 SGHRS and CDR2 YFSETQ. CDR3 size: 13 residues.

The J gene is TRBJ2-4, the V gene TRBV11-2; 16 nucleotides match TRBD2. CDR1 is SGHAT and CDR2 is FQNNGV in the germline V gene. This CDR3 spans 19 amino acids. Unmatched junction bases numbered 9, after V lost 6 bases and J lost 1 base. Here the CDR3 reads CASSSRGTSGRAAKNIQYF. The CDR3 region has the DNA TGTGCCAGCAGTTCGCGTGGGACTAGCGGGAGGGCGGCCAAAAACATTCAGTACTTC.